This TCR beta chain derives from a study of CD8 T cells in ankylosing spondylitis (dated by TCRdb to 2017 to 2019). Context from the whole study: To find TCR variants linked to disease, the study profiled T cell receptor beta repertoires in ankylosing spondylitis patients and healthy donors. The full study cohort was made up of approximately 24 ankylosing spondylitis patients and 108 healthy donors. Samples of peripheral blood were taken, and for ankylosing spondylitis patients, synovial fluid was collected as well.

What the research found in general, with its limitations: Some TCR beta motif variants had previously been reported in synovial fluid and blood of reactive arthritis patients, which suggested common disease-initiation mechanisms. The disease-linked clones showed a CD8+ phenotype and occurred at relatively low frequencies in peripheral blood. The disease-linked clones were reported to be significantly enriched in matched synovial fluid samples from ankylosing spondylitis patients. Blood from ankylosing spondylitis patients appeared to be characterized by a TCR beta motif made up of several highly homologous amino acid variants.

Notes on this clonotype: Its antigen is still unknown. It has no much larger one-base neighbor in the sample; base qualities were not kept.

Sequenced on an Illumina MiSeq. TCR beta libraries were prepared by quantitative 5'-RACE with molecular barcodes. In the paper's pipeline: A new computational method based on a probabilistic model of VDJ rearrangement was used to identify disease-linked TCR variants. The raw public data were reprocessed by TCRdb itself: fastp quality trimming at Q25, MiXCR clonotype calling, in-frame beta chains only. Rows merge per CDR3 protein into single entries with the most common DNA and genes. TCRdb, rather than the study authors, made the V and J calls. The sample data list some 26,000 distinct CDR3 sequences, and about a sixth of these were observed just once. Clones ranked in the top ten supply around 28% of the sample. CDR1 MRHNA and CDR2 SNTAGT are derived from the germline V gene. The CDR3 measures 13 amino acids from cysteine to phenylalanine. The only DNA kept is the CDR3, 39 bases in frame from the first base. V is shortened by 2 bases, J by 9 bases, and the region joining them spans 10 bases.

This receptor was obtained from a male donor with ankylosing spondylitis or in good health (not recorded which). This receptor chain uses TRBV6-4 and TRBJ1-4; no confident D gene assignment can be made. The sample taken for sequencing was blood. This receptor carries the CDR3 CASSDEDGQKLFF. The base sequence is TGTGCCAGCAGTGACGAGGACGGTCAAAAACTGTTTTTT.